Following are 20 T cell receptor beta chains from one sample sequenced in a study of shared T cell receptors in the human thymus. The method was immunoSEQ multiplex PCR; TCRdb's version includes in-frame clones alone and lacks a portion of them. Among under 700,000 clones listed, around 78% were seen once. The data were also submitted as part of a second study, on human thymus T cells.

The sample was thymocytes. These TCRs come from a boy in the first two years of life with a congenital heart defect.

This chain uses TRBV10-3 with TRBJ1-1; maybe TRBD1 (5 bases). Trimming left V 3 bases short and J 5 bases short, with 7 bases between. Germline CDR1 and CDR2: ENHRY and SYGVKD. The CDR3 covers 12 residues. CDR3 sequence reads: CAISDGGTEAFF. CDR3 sequence (DNA): TGTGCCATCAGTGATGGGGGGACTGAAGCTTTCTTT.

The chain uses TRBV6-1 and TRBJ1-1; TRBD1 matches at 7 bases. The CDR3 has 13 amino acids. With 3 bases clipped from V and 6 bases from J, the junction kept 4 bases outside the gene matches. CDR1 MNHNS and CDR2 SASEGT come from the germline V gene. The CDR3, as DNA: TGTGCCAGCAGTGAGGGGACAGCGGCTGAAGCTTTCTTT. Translation: CASSEGTAAEAFF.

This clone was detected only a few times. V and J are TRBV7-6 and TRBJ2-3, with 7 bases fitting TRBD2. J was trimmed by 2 bases and V by 5 bases; bases with no gene match: 7. The germline gives CDR1 SGHVS, CDR2 FNYEAQ. The CDR3 totals 15 residues. The CDR3 DNA reads TGTGCCAGCAGCCCTTGGGAGGGGCACACAGATACGCAGTATTTT. It yields the protein CASSPWEGHTDTQYF.

This clone has only one observation. The CDR3 sequence: CASRSVAGGPDTQYF. DNA of the CDR3: TGTGCCAGCAGGTCCGTAGCGGGAGGGCCAGATACGCAGTATTTT. V and J are TRBV7-9 and TRBJ2-3, with 11 bases fitting TRBD2. With V trimmed by 6 bases and J by 4 bases, 6 bases remained unmatched. CDR3 length: 15 amino acids. Germline V gene sequence: CDR1 SEHNR, CDR2 FQNEAQ (reference sequence).

This chain uses TRBV5-1 with TRBJ2-7, with 10 bases identical to TRBD1. CDR3 size: 17 residues. Trimming removed 3 bases from V and 4 bases from J; junction bases left unmatched: 13. CDR1 is SGHRS, CDR2 YFSETQ, per germline. The CDR3 here is CASSSSPGQGVVYEQYF. The CDR3 coding sequence is TGCGCCAGCAGCTCCAGCCCCGGACAGGGGGTCGTTTACGAGCAGTACTTC.

V is TRBV6-1 and J is TRBJ1-3; 7 bases map to TRBD1. Germline-derived CDR1 and CDR2 are MNHNS and SASEGT. The trim removed 1 base at V and 2 bases at J, leaving 5 bases unmatched. The CDR3 sequence is 16 residues long. The CDR3 DNA reads as TGTGCCAGCAGTGAAGATAACAGGGGTGCTGGAAACACCATATATTTT. This translates into CASSEDNRGAGNTIYF.

The rearrangement links TRBV6-1 to TRBJ2-5; D is ambiguous. The assigned J gene may be wrong: the sequence end matches TRBJ2-7 better. CDR3 size: 13 residues. Germline-derived CDR1 and CDR2 are MNHNS and SASEGT. CDR3 residues: CASSGSSSYEQYF. CDR3 bases: TGTGCCAGCAGTGGTAGTAGCTCCTACGAGCAGTACTTC.

V and J are TRBV7-9 and TRBJ2-3, with 7 bases aligning to TRBD1. The germline V gene has CDR1 SEHNR and CDR2 FQNEAQ (reference sequence). The CDR3 length is 12 residues. The trim removed 5 bases at V and 8 bases at J, leaving 4 bases unmatched. In nucleotides, the CDR3 is TGTGCCAGCAGCCATCGACAGGGTACGCAGTATTTT. Its translation is CASSHRQGTQYF.

The chain uses TRBV25-1 and TRBJ1-2; 10 bases align to TRBD1. Trimming removed 0 bases from V and 8 bases from J; junction bases left unmatched: 9. CDR3 size: 16 residues. The germline V gene has CDR1 MGHDK and CDR2 SYGVNS. This CDR3 is CASSEYTKGQGSGYTF. As DNA, the CDR3 is TGTGCCAGCAGTGAATATACTAAGGGACAGGGGAGCGGCTACACCTTC.

This chain connects TRBV14 to TRBJ2-7, with TRBD2 matching 8 bases. With V trimmed by 0 bases and J by 4 bases, 5 bases remained unmatched. The CDR3 loop spans 15 amino acids. Germline V gene sequence: CDR1 SGHDN, CDR2 FVKESK. The CDR3 is CASSQDRTSRYEQYF. The CDR3 DNA reads as TGTGCCAGCAGCCAAGATAGGACTAGCCGGTACGAGCAGTACTTC.

This clone was picked up a small number of times. The chain combines TRBV2 with TRBJ2-7; the match to TRBD2 covers 11 bases. Trimming at V came to 6 bases and at J to 6 bases, leaving 4 bases not matched to a gene. The germline CDR1 and CDR2 sequences are SNHLY and FYNNEI. There are 13 residues in the CDR3. CDR3 loop: CASSTSGRGEQYF. The CDR3 nucleotides read TGTGCCAGCAGCACTAGCGGGAGAGGCGAGCAGTACTTC.

Concerning this clone itself: Germline is not matched at one junction end, which may reflect a read error. The chain employs TRBV7-7 and TRBJ2-5, with D possibly TRBD2 on 6 matching bases. The germline V gene encodes CDR1 SSHAT and CDR2 FNYEAQ (reference sequence). The CDR3 runs to 15 residues. The CDR3: CASSGAPSEQETQYF. CDR3 bases: TGTGCTAGCAGCGGAGCTCCTAGCGAACAAGAGACCCAGTACTTC.

The chain employs TRBV6-1 and TRBJ2-3; 10 nucleotides agree with TRBD2. The germline CDR1 and CDR2 sequences are MNHNS and SASEGT. The ends lost 0 bases at V and 5 bases at J; junction bases unmatched: 5. This CDR3 comprises 16 residues. The DNA of the CDR3 is TGTGCCAGCAGTGAAGCTAGCGGGAGGATCCGAGATACGCAGTATTTT. Amino acid sequence: CASSEASGRIRDTQYF.

The chain carries TRBV7-2 and TRBJ1-5; D is ambiguous. Germline V gives CDR1 SGHTA, CDR2 FQGNSA. The CDR3 has 14 residues. Between the trimmed V and J ends, which lost 3 bases and 0 bases, there was a span of 6 bases. This CDR3 is CASSFSGSNQPQHF. The CDR3 bases are TGTGCCAGCAGCTTTTCGGGTAGCAATCAGCCCCAGCATTTT.

This clone has just a few counts. This chain uses TRBV6-5 with TRBJ2-5; maybe TRBD1 (5 bases). V was clipped by 1 base and J by 5 bases, with 14 bases between them. The germline V gene has CDR1 MNHEY and CDR2 SVGAGI. The CDR3 consists of 15 residues. The CDR3 DNA sequence: TGTGCCAGCAGTTACTATGGGCAGGGTAGGGAGACCCAGTACTTC. Encoded protein: CASSYYGQGRETQYF.

With respect to this clone: The sample has other DNA sequences that encode this CDR3 too. V is TRBV7-6 and J is TRBJ2-1; TRBD1 agrees at 7 bases. The V gene's germline CDR1 is SGHVS and CDR2 FNYEAQ. The CDR3 covers 12 residues. The V and J ends lost 5 bases and 10 bases, in that order; junction bases with no gene match: 5. The CDR3 loop reads CASSLQGYEQFF. The CDR3 DNA sequence: TGTGCCAGCAGCCTACAGGGGTACGAGCAGTTCTTC.

The CDR3 is CASSLAGEQYF. CDR3 DNA sequence: TGTGCCAGCAGCTTGGCGGGCGAGCAGTACTTC. V usage is TRBV5-8 and J usage is TRBJ2-7; D call uncertain. This CDR3 comprises 11 residues. Trimming took off 0 bases at V and 6 bases at J, with 4 bases between the two ends. Germline V CDR1 and CDR2: SGHTS, YDEGEE.

The chain couples TRBV18 to TRBJ2-7; TRBD2 agrees at 8 bases. Germline V gives CDR1 KGHSH, CDR2 LQKENI. The CDR3 length is 15 residues. V lost 6 bases and J lost 0; bases outside the gene matches: 7. The DNA of the CDR3 is TGTGCCAGCTCTCTTAGCGGGACCACCTCCTACGAGCAGTACTTC. Translated, it gives CASSLSGTTSYEQYF.

The V and J genes are TRBV14 and TRBJ2-5; D possibly corresponds to TRBD2 (6 bases). V was cut by 0 bases and J by 2 bases, with 16 bases left in between. This CDR3 has 17 amino acids. Germline CDR1 is SGHDN and CDR2 is FVKESK. The CDR3 DNA reads as TGTGCCAGCAGCCAAGATCCGGCCGGAGGGGTACAAGAGACCCAGTACTTC. Translating gives CASSQDPAGGVQETQYF. Based on the CDR3 plus reference TRBV14 and TRBJ2-5, the full variable domain is EAGVTQFPSHSVIEKGQTVTLRCDPISGHDNLYWYRRVMGKEIKFLLHFVKESKQDESGMPNNRFLAERTGGTYSTLKVQPAELEDSGVYFCASSQDPAGGVQETQYFGPGTRLLVL.

V and J are TRBV5-1 and TRBJ2-5; no clear D gene. This CDR3 has 15 residues. V lost 6 bases, J lost 5 bases, and 20 bases lay in between. In germline, CDR1 is SGHRS, CDR2 YFSETQ. This CDR3 is CASKRGVPGEETQYF. CDR3 nucleotides: TGCGCCAGCAAGCGCGGCGTACCGGGTGAGGAGACCCAGTACTTC.